This entry concerns a single TCR beta chain. The target antigen is unknown. A second 7 to 11 cycle PCR used barcoded and J-beta primers. MiXCR, applied by TCRdb to the 5' RACE reads, yields one record per CDR3 protein. The table lists just over 1 million distinct CDR3 sequences, 35% to 50% of them singletons. The data belong to a study of blood T cells in healthy people across ages. Overall study findings and caveats: Getting older went along with TCR beta diversity per million T cells dropping roughly linearly.

The CDR3 contains 18 residues. V shed 4 bases, J shed 6 bases, and the junction held 18 bases outside the gene matches. CDR1 and CDR2 from the germline V gene are MGHRA and YSYEKL. This chain joins TRBV4-1 and TRBJ2-1; TRBD1 aligns across 7 bases. Sequencing was carried out using blood. The receptor comes from a woman aged 55-70 years in good health. CDR3 region: CASSPQPPDRAKGNEQFF. The CDR3 DNA reads TGCGCCAGCAGCCCCCAGCCCCCAGACAGGGCAAAAGGCAATGAGCAGTTCTTC.